This T cell receptor (beta chain) was profiled in a study of tumor-infiltrating lymphocytes in localized non-small cell lung cancer. The study's findings and limits: IM1 and IM2 tumors showed no difference in T-cell fraction. Available tissue quantity limited TCR sequencing to a patient subset. TCRbeta sequencing showed higher T cell infiltration in tumors than uninvolved lung.

Profiled with immunoSEQ multiplex PCR; TCRdb holds only in-frame clones, not every one. This sample has over 10,000 clones, with about 70% found just once. As for this clone: What it binds is not known.

The receptor comes from a human donor with non-small cell lung cancer. The specimen was uninvolved lung tissue not adjacent to the tumor.

The CDR3 nucleotides read TGCAGTGCTAGAATCCTTAGTGAGCAGTTCTTC. This codes for CSARILSEQFF. This chain links TRBV20-1 with TRBJ2-1; D uncertain. V gave up 2 bases and J gave up 9 bases, with 8 bases separating them. Germline loops: CDR1 DFQATT, CDR2 SNEGSKA (reference sequence). The CDR3 has 11 residues.